This entry lists 4 T cell receptor beta chains sequenced from one sample in a study of neoadjuvant anti-PD-1 for oral cavity cancer. The protocol was immunoSEQ multiplex PCR, while the TCRdb copy is restricted to in-frame clones and leaves out a portion. The table has 13,000 or so clones, about two thirds seen once. Described time point: after neoadjuvant nivolumab, at surgical resection. Sequenced here: PBMCs, sampled after nivolumab (anti-PD-1) treatment. The receptors originated from a person aged 35-79 years with oral cavity squamous cell carcinoma.

For the CDR3, the DNA is TGCGCCAGCAGTGAGTCGGGGACTAGCGGGAGAGGGAATGAGCAGTTCTTC. Translation: CASSESGTSGRGNEQFF. The chain has TRBV10-1 and TRBJ2-1; 14 nucleotides agree with TRBD2. Germline V gene lookup returns CDR1 WNHNN and CDR2 SYGVQD (reference sequence). This CDR3 is 17 amino acids long. Trimming cost V 0 bases and J 7 bases; bases outside gene matches: 5.

The V call is TRBV11-2, the J call TRBJ2-1; TRBD2 agrees at 7 bases. The CDR3 has 18 amino acids. V lost 2 bases, J lost 7 bases, and 17 bases stayed unmatched. The germline V gene encodes CDR1 SGHAT and CDR2 FQNNGV. CDR3 coding DNA: TGTGCCAGCAGCTTATTTTGGTTAGCGGGTCTTTCGGAGAATGAGCAGTTCTTC. Translation gives CASSLFWLAGLSENEQFF.

The rearrangement links TRBV10-3 to TRBJ1-1, with D tentatively TRBD1 (6 bases). CDR1 ENHRY and CDR2 SYGVKD come from the germline V gene. V dropped 6 bases and J dropped 2 bases, with 13 bases sitting between them. This CDR3 is built from 14 residues. CDR3 residues: CAIRSGQANTEAFF. The CDR3, as DNA: TGTGCCATCAGATCGGGACAAGCTAACACTGAAGCTTTCTTT.

This chain uses TRBV7-6 with TRBJ2-2; no reliable D call. V lost 5 bases and J 6 bases, leaving 16 bases between the germline ends. The CDR3 spans 15 residues. Germline V lookup: CDR1 SGHVS, CDR2 FNYEAQ. CDR3 sequence: CASSGLDRPPGELFF. Written as DNA, the CDR3 is TGTGCCAGCAGCGGCCTCGATAGGCCACCCGGGGAGCTGTTTTTT. Full variable domain (rest looked up from reference TRBV7-6 and TRBJ2-2): GAGVSQSPRYKVTKRGQDVALRCDPISGHVSLYWYRQALGQGPEFLTYFNYEAQQDKSGLPNDRFSAERPEGSISTLTIQRTEQRDSAMYRCASSGLDRPPGELFFGEGSRLTVL.